This T cell receptor beta chain was observed in a study of T cell responses to AZD1222 COVID-19 vaccine. Details on this clone: No antigen is known for it.

Notes on the study in general: White British donors predominated, females outnumbered males, and clonal diversity was possibly underestimated.

TCRdb's copy holds only in-frame clones and misses some; the assay was immunoSEQ multiplex PCR. The repertoire has around 120,000 clones, about 86% of them found once; the top ten carry approximately 15%. This CDR3 contains 17 residues. Germline V lookup: CDR1 LNHDA, CDR2 SQIVND (reference sequence). The V gene end was trimmed by 5 bases and the J gene end by 2 bases; junction bases not matched to a gene: 9. The V gene is TRBV19, the J gene TRBJ2-1, with 10 bases aligning to TRBD2. Sequenced here: peripheral blood, sampled 28 days after the second AZD1222 dose. This TCR was recovered from an adult who received the AZD1222 COVID-19 vaccine. CDR3 in amino acids: CASSAKLAGVPYNEQFF. DNA for the CDR3: TGTGCCAGTAGTGCCAAGCTAGCGGGAGTACCCTACAATGAGCAGTTCTTC.